Shown below are 10 T cell receptor beta chains from a single sample sequenced in a study of T cell repertoires in cytomegalovirus infection (dated by TCRdb to the late 2010s). Sequencer: Illumina HiSeq 1500. TCRdb handled the public reads itself, with Q25 trimming in fastp and clone calling in MiXCR, and kept productive beta chains. Rows are unified per CDR3 protein, each entry keeping the most common DNA and genes. Recorded for this sample are fewer than 200,000 distinct CDR3 sequences; approximately 15% of them occurred a single time. The top ten hold over 25% of the sample. The sequenced sample consisted of PBMCs. All receptors come from a human donor in good health (CMV status not recorded). Some clones in this sample may be carry-over from other donors' samples.

The table lists this clonotype with a few counts. The CDR3 coding sequence is TGTGCCAGCAGCCAAGATAACCTCCGGAATGGCTACACCTTC. It encodes CASSQDNLRNGYTF. The rearrangement joins TRBV4-2 to TRBJ1-2; D unresolved. Trimming left V 0 bases short and J 6 bases short, with 11 bases between. The germline V gene encodes CDR1 LGHNA and CDR2 YNFKEQ. The CDR3 is 14 amino acids.

The chain links TRBV7-9 to TRBJ2-7, with 8 bases fitting TRBD2. With V trimmed by 5 bases and J by 5 bases, 8 bases remained unmatched. Germline V gene data show CDR1 as SEHNR and CDR2 as FQNEAQ (reference sequence). The CDR3 is 14 residues long. CDR3 protein: CASSPSGTRDEQYF. The CDR3 DNA reads as TGTGCCAGCAGCCCATCCGGGACTAGAGACGAGCAGTACTTC.

This clonotype was detected only a few times. This chain connects TRBV2 to TRBJ1-2, with D possibly being TRBD1 (5 bases). CDR1 SNHLY and CDR2 FYNNEI come from the germline V gene. There are 13 residues in the CDR3. The V end lost 2 bases, the J end lost 2 bases, and 6 bases lay between the germline ends. The CDR3 sequence: CASSEQGNYGYTF. The CDR3 nucleotides are TGTGCCAGCAGTGAACAGGGAAACTATGGCTACACCTTC.

There are many counts of this clonotype. The rearrangement links TRBV7-9 to TRBJ2-1; D perhaps matches TRBD1 (5 bases). CDR1 is SEHNR, CDR2 FQNEAQ, per germline (reference sequence). V lost 5 bases to trimming and J lost 2 bases, with 10 bases between them. The CDR3 spans 14 residues. CDR3 loop: CASSPMGPYNEQFF. DNA for the CDR3: TGTGCCAGCAGCCCCATGGGGCCCTACAATGAGCAGTTCTTC.

The gene calls are TRBV4-3 and TRBJ2-1; TRBD2 matches at 10 bases. The CDR3 spans 18 residues. From germline, CDR1 is LGHNA and CDR2 YSLEER. Trimming cost V 0 bases and J 0 bases; bases outside gene matches: 5. The CDR3 here is CASSQDLAGEASYNEQFF. The DNA for the CDR3 is TGCGCCAGCAGCCAAGATCTAGCGGGAGAAGCCTCCTACAATGAGCAGTTCTTC.

The chain carries TRBV28 and TRBJ2-7; D gene ambiguous. Trimming took off 7 bases at V and 3 bases at J, with 10 bases between the two ends. Germline CDR1 reads MDHEN; CDR2 reads SYDVKM. The CDR3 length is 12 residues. The CDR3 DNA reads TGTGCCAGCACTCCCTCGGGCTACGAGCAGTACTTC. This sequence encodes CASTPSGYEQYF. The full variable domain, rest sourced from reference TRBV28 and TRBJ2-7, is DVKVTQSSRYLVKRTGEKVFLECVQDMDHENMFWYRQDPGLGLRLIYFSYDVKMKEKGDIPEGYSVSREKKERFSLILESASTNQTSMYLCASTPSGYEQYFGPGTRLTVT.

The sample holds a few counts of this clonotype. The chain links TRBV2 to TRBJ2-3; no clear D gene. This CDR3 is 15 amino acids long. V was pared by 7 bases and J by 2 bases, with 16 bases between. CDR1 is SNHLY, CDR2 FYNNEI, per germline. The chain's CDR3 is CASTPVNGPTDTQYF. Written as DNA, the CDR3 is TGTGCCAGCACCCCAGTTAACGGACCCACAGATACGCAGTATTTT. The variable domain in full, completed from reference TRBV2 and TRBJ2-3, reads EPEVTQTPSHQVTQMGQEVILRCVPISNHLYFYWYRQILGQKVEFLVSFYNNEISEKSEIFDDQFSVERPDGSNFTLKIRSTKLEDSAMYFCASTPVNGPTDTQYFGPGTRLTVL.

The chain has TRBV5-4 and TRBJ1-1; possible D gene TRBD1, 6 bases. Germline CDR1 and CDR2: SGHNT and YYREEE (reference sequence). Trimming shortened V by 3 bases and J by 2 bases, and 11 bases separated the two germline ends. The CDR3 has 14 residues. The CDR3 spells CASSSRGFNTEAFF. The DNA of the CDR3 is TGTGCCAGCAGCTCGAGGGGGTTTAACACTGAAGCTTTCTTT.

To note about this clonotype: The conserved final phenylalanine or tryptophan is absent from the CDR3, which likely points to a read error. The chain has TRBV7-6 and TRBJ2-5, with D possibly being TRBD2 (5 bases). CDR3 size: 15 residues. Germline values: CDR1 SGHVS, CDR2 FNYEAQ. The CDR3 here is CPSSLAEGERETQYC. CDR3 DNA: TGTCCTAGCAGCCTTGCAGAGGGCGAGCGGGAGACCCAGTACTGC.

This clonotype was observed a few times. The rearrangement links TRBV20-1 to TRBJ2-5, with 7 bases lining up with TRBD1. Unmatched junction bases numbered 6, after V lost 3 bases and J lost 5 bases. The CDR3 loop spans 13 amino acids. CDR1 is DFQATT, CDR2 SNEGSKA, per germline (reference sequence). As DNA, the CDR3 is TGCAGTGCTAGCCCAGGGGGTGGGGAGACCCAGTACTTC. It yields the protein CSASPGGGETQYF.